These T cell receptor beta chains were read from a single sample in a study of blood T cell repertoires in COVID-19. Clones were sequenced by immunoSEQ multiplex PCR, and TCRdb holds only the in-frame ones, with some missing. The sample has fewer than 70,000 clones; 75% to 90% are singletons. The sample consisted of peripheral blood. Receptors were obtained from a man in his fifties with acute or convalescent COVID-19. Each CDR3 is given with its conserved first and last residue. The D gene is left open where the match is weak. Size is stated for part of the rows, as once, few or many counts, or as a class when the clone is expanded.

d_call j_call clone_size v_call cdr3_aa cdr3_nt
TRBD2 TRBJ2-1 once TRBV10-3 CAISPSHPGTSGRDTWGFDNEQFF TGTGCCATCAGTCCCTCTCATCCCGGGACTAGCGGGAGAGATACATGGGGTTTTGACAATGAGCAGTTCTTC
NA TRBJ2-3 NA TRBV6-5 CASSYGTGTDTQYF TGTGCCAGCAGTTACGGTACTGGCACAGATACGCAGTATTTT
TRBD2 TRBJ2-1 NA TRBV28 CASTHNLAGGQQFF TGTGCCAGCACCCACAACCTAGCGGGAGGGCAACAGTTCTTC
NA TRBJ1-2 once TRBV28 CASSLTGSANYGYTF TGTGCCAGCAGTTTAACAGGGTCGGCTAACTATGGCTACACCTTC
NA TRBJ2-2 NA TRBV2 CASSESVRGGELFF TGTGCCAGCAGTGAGTCGGTCAGGGGCGGGGAGCTGTTTTTT
TRBD2 TRBJ2-3 few TRBV9 CASSVGLGRVVASTDTQYF TGTGCCAGCAGCGTAGGTTTAGGGAGGGTTGTGGCGTCGACAGATACGCAGTATTTT
TRBD1 TRBJ2-7 NA TRBV28 CASSRDSYDEQYF TGTGCCAGCAGCCGGGACAGCTACGACGAGCAGTACTTC
NA TRBJ2-7 once TRBV5-1 CASSSIADPTYEQYF TGCGCCAGCAGCTCAATAGCGGATCCAACCTACGAGCAGTACTTC
TRBD1 TRBJ2-5 NA TRBV5-4 CASSSRTGFLETQYF TGTGCCAGCAGCTCACGGACAGGATTTTTGGAGACCCAGTACTTC
TRBD2 TRBJ2-7 NA TRBV6-2/TRBV6-3 CASSLQREYEQYF TGTGCCAGCAGTCTTCAGCGGGAGTACGAGCAGTACTTC
TRBD2 TRBJ2-2 NA TRBV7-9 CASSLASGDTGELFF TGTGCCAGCAGCTTAGCTAGCGGGGACACCGGGGAGCTGTTTTTT
TRBD1 TRBJ1-1 NA TRBV6-5 CASSLGTGGTEAFF TGTGCCAGCAGTTTGGGGACAGGGGGCACTGAAGCTTTCTTT
TRBD2 TRBJ2-3 NA TRBV6-5 CASSSRRLAGPDTQYF TGTGCCAGCAGTTCGCGACGACTAGCGGGACCAGATACGCAGTATTTT
TRBD1 TRBJ1-3 NA TRBV13 CASRQTGVSGNTIYF TGTGCCAGCAGGCAGACAGGGGTCTCTGGAAACACCATATATTTT
TRBD1 TRBJ2-5 once TRBV18 CASSPSMGQGETQYF TGTGCCAGCTCACCTTCCATGGGACAGGGAGAGACCCAGTACTTC
NA TRBJ2-5 NA TRBV28 CASSGAPASQETQYF TGTGCCAGCAGCGGAGCCCCTGCGTCCCAAGAGACCCAGTACTTC
TRBD1 TRBJ1-3 NA TRBV3-1/TRBV3-2 CASSQGQGRNTIYF TGTGCCAGCAGCCAGGGACAGGGGAGAAACACCATATATTTT
NA TRBJ1-1 NA TRBV18 CASSQGSDTEAFF TGTGCCAGCTCTCAGGGGTCGGACACTGAAGCTTTCTTT
NA TRBJ1-6 NA TRBV2 CASSVAGGNSPLHF TGTGCCAGCAGTGTGGCCGGGGGAAATTCACCCCTCCACTTT
NA TRBJ1-1 NA TRBV11-3 CASSGASPPNEAFF TGTGCCAGCAGCGGGGCATCGCCTCCTAACGAAGCTTTCTTT
NA TRBJ2-2 NA TRBV6-2/TRBV6-3 CASSYRLALSTGELFF TGTGCCAGCAGTTACCGGCTAGCGCTTAGTACCGGGGAGCTGTTTTTT
TRBD2 TRBJ2-3 once TRBV15 CATSRLAGEADTQYF TGTGCCACCAGCAGACTAGCGGGAGAGGCAGATACGCAGTATTTT
TRBD1 TRBJ2-1 NA TRBV19 CASSSQPGTGVPNNEQFF TGTGCCAGTAGTAGTCAACCGGGGACAGGGGTCCCCAACAATGAGCAGTTCTTC
TRBD1 TRBJ1-4 few TRBV2 CASRRTGALNEKLFF TGTGCCAGCAGGCGGACAGGGGCCCTTAATGAAAAACTGTTTTTT
TRBD1 TRBJ1-1 NA TRBV5-1 CASSFTGANTEAFF TGCGCCAGCAGCTTTACAGGGGCGAACACTGAAGCTTTCTTT
NA TRBJ1-5 NA TRBV5-1 CASSLIGDQPQHF TGCGCCAGCAGCTTGATAGGGGATCAGCCCCAGCATTTT
TRBD1 TRBJ1-5 NA TRBV2 CASRARQGASNQPQHF TGTGCCAGCAGGGCACGACAGGGAGCCTCTAATCAGCCCCAGCATTTT
TRBD2 TRBJ2-5 NA TRBV28 CASSSGTTRETQYF TGTGCCAGCAGTTCCGGGACTACGAGGGAGACCCAGTACTTC
NA TRBJ2-1 NA TRBV2 CASSEAPSYNEQFF TGTGCCAGCAGTGAAGCCCCTTCCTACAATGAGCAGTTCTTC
NA TRBJ1-4 once TRBV24-1 CARRDKSTNEKLFF TGTGCCAGAAGGGACAAGTCAACTAATGAAAAACTGTTTTTT
NA TRBJ1-1 NA TRBV5-1 CASSLGGPNTEAFF TGCGCCAGCAGCCTGGGGGGCCCGAACACTGAAGCTTTCTTT
TRBD2 TRBJ2-4 few TRBV29-1 CSAKRGGEKNIQYF TGCAGCGCCAAGCGGGGCGGAGAAAAAAACATTCAGTACTTC
NA TRBJ2-5 NA TRBV5-1 CASRLGQETQYF TGCGCCAGCAGACTAGGACAAGAGACCCAGTACTTC
TRBD1 TRBJ1-3 NA TRBV15 CATSRDRPQGNTIYF TGTGCCACCAGCAGGGACAGGCCCCAGGGAAACACCATATATTTT
NA TRBJ1-1 NA TRBV29-1 CSVSAAFF TGCAGCGTAAGTGCGGCTTTCTTT
TRBD2 TRBJ2-1 NA TRBV5-8 CASGNGLAAYNEQFF TGTGCCAGCGGCAACGGACTAGCGGCCTACAATGAGCAGTTCTTC
TRBD1 TRBJ1-2 NA TRBV28 CASIQTGANYGYTF TGTGCCAGCATCCAGACAGGGGCGAACTATGGCTACACCTTC
NA TRBJ2-5 once TRBV5-4 CASSLGLGERETQYF TGTGCCAGCAGCTTGGGGCTGGGTGAGCGGGAGACCCAGTACTTC
TRBD1 TRBJ1-1 NA TRBV5-1 CASSQAGTGLTEAFF TGCGCCAGCAGCCAAGCGGGGACAGGGCTGACTGAAGCTTTCTTT
TRBD2 TRBJ2-7 NA TRBV28 CASSSTRYSGRSKTYEQYF TGTGCCAGCAGTTCCACTCGTTATAGCGGGAGGTCCAAAACCTACGAGCAGTACTTC
NA TRBJ2-2 NA TRBV11-2 CASRPGPGELFF TGTGCCAGCAGACCAGGGCCCGGGGAGCTGTTTTTT
TRBD1 TRBJ1-1 NA TRBV18 CASSPLGGEGTEAFF TGTGCCAGCTCACCACTAGGGGGCGAGGGCACTGAAGCTTTCTTT